Each of the 17 T cell receptor beta chains below was sequenced from the same sample in a study of PD-L1 blockade in urothelial cancer. Regarding time point: pretreatment peripheral blood. Generated by immunoSEQ multiplex PCR, the TCRdb table keeps only in-frame clones and is missing some. The table includes 90,000 or so clones, 90% detected once. Sequenced here: PBMCs, sampled around atezolizumab (anti-PD-L1) treatment. These receptor sequences come from a man in his sixties with urothelial cancer.

The gene calls are TRBV6-1 and TRBJ2-7, with TRBD2 matching 7 bases. V lost 7 bases to trimming and J lost 4 bases; unmatched junction nucleotides: 13. This CDR3 has 15 residues. CDR1 is MNHNS and CDR2 is SASEGT in the germline V gene. The CDR3: CASNEGEGTIYEQYF. DNA for the CDR3: TGTGCCAGCAACGAAGGGGAGGGTACCATATACGAGCAGTACTTC.

This chain connects TRBV28 to TRBJ1-2; TRBD1 is a possible D gene (5 bases). This CDR3 comprises 16 residues. V was pared by 6 bases and J by 6 bases, with 23 bases between. Germline-derived CDR1 and CDR2 are MDHEN and SYDVKM. The CDR3 protein is CASSPTLVRASDGYTF. The CDR3 coding sequence is TGTGCCAGCAGCCCTACTCTTGTCAGGGCCTCAGATGGCTACACCTTC.

This chain links TRBV28 with TRBJ1-2; possible D gene TRBD1, 6 bases. CDR1 MDHEN and CDR2 SYDVKM come from the germline V gene. The ends were cut back, 10 bases at V and 8 bases at J, with 23 bases in the middle. The CDR3 has 14 amino acids. For the CDR3, the DNA is TGTGCCACCGGGGGGGTCGGGACACACACGGGCTACACCTTC. It codes for CATGGVGTHTGYTF.

This rearrangement joins TRBV27 to TRBJ1-2, with D maybe TRBD1 (6 bases). CDR3 length: 14 amino acids. Per the germline V gene, CDR1 is MNHEY and CDR2 is SMNVEV (reference sequence). The ends were cut back, 2 bases at V and 2 bases at J, with 9 bases in the middle. The CDR3 bases are TGTGCCAGCAGTTTAAGGGGGGGGAACTATGGCTACACCTTC. Protein: CASSLRGGNYGYTF.

The CDR3 coding sequence is TGTGCCAGCAGTTTAGTCCCTAGCGGGGTCTACAATGAGCAGTTCTTC. It specifies CASSLVPSGVYNEQFF. The chain employs TRBV27 and TRBJ2-1; 9 bases align to TRBD2. Germline V gives CDR1 MNHEY, CDR2 SMNVEV (reference sequence). This CDR3 has 16 residues. V was pared by 2 bases and J by 3 bases, with 5 bases of the junction left unmatched.

The V call is TRBV5-4, the J call TRBJ1-1; TRBD1 is a possible D gene (5 bases). Trimming stripped 0 bases from V and 3 bases from J, with 12 bases between. The CDR3 sequence is 15 residues long. The V gene's germline CDR1 is SGHNT and CDR2 YYREEE (reference sequence). The CDR3 region is CASSLEGGRDTEAFF. The CDR3, as DNA: TGTGCCAGCAGCTTGGAGGGTGGCAGGGACACTGAAGCTTTCTTT.

The chain uses TRBV7-9 and TRBJ2-6; 8 bases line up with TRBD1. This CDR3 is 18 amino acids long. Per the germline V gene, CDR1 is SEHNR and CDR2 is FQNEAQ (reference sequence). After removal of 4 bases from V and 0 bases from J, the junction contained 8 bases not matched to a gene. CDR3 bases: TGTGCCAGCAGCTCTGGGACAGGCAAATACTCTGGGGCCAACGTCCTGACTTTC. The encoded protein is CASSSGTGKYSGANVLTF.

The rearrangement joins TRBV5-4 to TRBJ2-7; D might be TRBD1 (6 bases). V was trimmed by 7 bases and J by 1 base, leaving 21 bases between them. Germline loops: CDR1 SGHNT, CDR2 YYREEE (reference sequence). The CDR3 is 16 residues long. CDR3 protein: CASGMIISGQSYEQYF. In DNA, the CDR3 is TGTGCCAGCGGGATGATAATCTCGGGACAATCCTACGAGCAGTACTTC.

The genes are TRBV7-2 and TRBJ2-7; possibly TRBD2 for D (6 bases). Germline V gives CDR1 SGHTA, CDR2 FQGNSA. The CDR3 is 15 amino acids. V gave up 1 base and J gave up 1 base, with 11 bases separating them. DNA for the CDR3: TGTGCCAGCAGCTTAGGGGCGGGACGGTCCTACGAGCAGTACTTC. Translation: CASSLGAGRSYEQYF.

This clone has more than one count but fewer than ten. The chain combines TRBV28 with TRBJ2-5, with TRBD1 as a possible D gene (6 bases). The germline V gene has CDR1 MDHEN and CDR2 SYDVKM. The CDR3 covers 14 residues. Trimming shortened V by 6 bases and J by 2 bases, and 13 bases separated the two germline ends. The CDR3 DNA is TGTGCCAGCAGACCGGGGACAAATCAAGAGACCCAGTACTTC. Translating it yields CASRPGTNQETQYF.

In this sample, this clone turned up once. The chain combines TRBV5-5 with TRBJ1-5; perhaps TRBD1 as D (6 bases). CDR1 and CDR2 (germline): SGHKS, YYEKEE (reference sequence). The CDR3 is made up of 14 amino acids. V gave up 4 bases and J gave up 4 bases, with 12 bases separating them. The CDR3 reads CASSPTGVNQPQHF. In nucleotides, the CDR3 is TGTGCCAGCAGCCCGACAGGAGTTAATCAGCCCCAGCATTTT.

This sequence joins TRBV5-1 and TRBJ2-7; 7 nucleotides agree with TRBD1. CDR1 SGHRS and CDR2 YFSETQ come from the germline V gene. This CDR3 is built from 15 residues. With V trimmed by 0 bases and J by 2 bases, 5 bases remained unmatched. The CDR3: CASSLVPGGTYEQYF. The CDR3, as DNA: TGCGCCAGCAGCTTGGTCCCAGGGGGTACCTACGAGCAGTACTTC.

V gene TRBV4-2 combines with J gene TRBJ1-1; 10 bases map to TRBD1. CDR1 and CDR2 (germline): LGHNA, YNFKEQ. CDR3 length: 12 amino acids. After removal of 3 bases from V and 13 bases from J, the junction contained 5 bases not matched to a gene. The CDR3 sequence is CASSQRTGGLFF. The CDR3 nucleotides read TGTGCCAGCAGCCAGCGGACAGGGGGGCTTTTCTTT.

V and J are TRBV7-3 and TRBJ1-2, with unresolved D. CDR1 and CDR2 from the germline V gene are SGHTA and FQGTGA. The V end lost 5 bases, the J end lost 8 bases, and 15 bases lay between the germline ends. This CDR3 comprises 13 residues. The CDR3 loop reads CASSHPSGRGYTF. CDR3 bases: TGTGCCAGCAGCCACCCAAGCGGGAGAGGCTACACCTTC. Full variable domain (outside the CDR3, taken from reference TRBV7-3 and TRBJ1-2): GAGVSQTPSNKVTEKGKYVELRCDPISGHTALYWYRQSLGQGPEFLIYFQGTGAADDSGLPNDRFFAVRPEGSVSTLKIQRTERGDSAVYLCASSHPSGRGYTFGSGTRLTVV.

The chain employs TRBV7-2 and TRBJ2-7; weak D call: TRBD2 (5 bases). The CDR3 is made up of 15 amino acids. Per germline, CDR1 SGHTA and CDR2 FQGNSA. Trimming shortened V by 5 bases and J by 2 bases, and 16 bases separated the two germline ends. The DNA for the CDR3 is TGTGCCAGCAGCCCCCGGGGTGGACGGACCTACGAGCAGTACTTC. Translated, it gives CASSPRGGRTYEQYF.

V is TRBV30 and J is TRBJ1-3; D gene unclear. The CDR3 is made up of 13 amino acids. Trimming took 5 bases from V and 2 from J, leaving 10 bases between them. Germline CDR1 and CDR2: GTSNPN and SVGIG (reference sequence). CDR3 sequence: CAWRTGAGNTIYF. CDR3 nucleotides: TGTGCCTGGCGGACGGGAGCTGGAAACACCATATATTTT.

The chain combines TRBV18 with TRBJ2-1, with 13 bases aligning to TRBD2. Germline V gene sequence: CDR1 KGHSH, CDR2 LQKENI. This CDR3 has 15 amino acids. The V gene end was trimmed by 5 bases and the J gene end by 8 bases; junction bases not matched to a gene: 6. The CDR3 here is CASSKGLAGSDEQFF. The CDR3 coding sequence is TGTGCCAGCTCAAAGGGACTAGCGGGATCGGATGAGCAGTTCTTC.